The 27 T cell receptor beta chains below were found in one sample sequenced in a study of graft-versus-host responses after intestinal transplantation. Repertoires were generated with immunoSEQ multiplex PCR, while TCRdb's copy carries only in-frame clones and drops some. Here the sample spans fewer than 90,000 clones, approximately 94% being singletons. What these receptors recognize is not known. The starting material was unstimulated CD4+ T cells sorted from spleen or lymph node cells, obtained before transplant. These TCRs come from a human donor who was the organ donor for an intestinal transplant.

V and J are TRBV9 and TRBJ2-6; no firm D call. This CDR3 has 14 residues. The germline V gene encodes CDR1 SGDLS and CDR2 YYNGEE. V lost 6 bases, J lost 4 bases, and 11 bases lay in between. CDR3: CASTRYQGANVLTF. The DNA for the CDR3 is TGTGCCAGCACCCGGTATCAAGGGGCCAACGTCCTGACTTTC.

The rearrangement uses TRBV28 and TRBJ1-1; 12 bases line up with TRBD1. The CDR3 is 14 amino acids. Germline CDR1 MDHEN, CDR2 SYDVKM. With V trimmed by 5 bases and J by 10 bases, 8 bases remained unmatched. The CDR3 region has the DNA TGTGCCAGCAGTCAGGGACAGGGGGCCTGGGGAGCTTTCTTT. This sequence encodes CASSQGQGAWGAFF.

To note about this clone: The junction and the germline gene differ at one end; a read error may be behind it. The V call is TRBV28, the J call TRBJ2-7; 11 bases fit TRBD1. In germline, CDR1 is MDHEN, CDR2 SYDVKM. The CDR3 has 10 residues. The CDR3 sequence: CGTGGNEQYF. The CDR3 region has the DNA TGCGGGACAGGGGGAAACGAGCAGTACTTC.

The rearrangement joins TRBV9 to TRBJ1-1, with D unclear. Per germline, CDR1 SGDLS and CDR2 YYNGEE. The CDR3 loop spans 13 amino acids. Deletions cut 1 base from V and 6 bases from J, with 10 bases between. This chain's CDR3 is CASSVIVGSEAFF. CDR3 bases: TGTGCCAGCAGCGTAATTGTCGGCTCTGAAGCTTTCTTT. Looking up the rest from reference TRBV9 and TRBJ1-1 gives the full variable domain: DSGVTQTPKHLITATGQRVTLRCSPRSGDLSVYWYQQSLDQGLQFLIQYYNGEERAKGNILERFSAQQFPDLHSELNLSSLELGDSALYFCASSVIVGSEAFFGQGTRLTVV.

This chain joins TRBV5-6 and TRBJ1-1, with D perhaps matching TRBD1 (6 bases). Between the trimmed V and J ends, which lost 0 bases and 4 bases, there was a span of 16 bases. This CDR3 has 16 residues. The germline V gene encodes CDR1 SGHDT and CDR2 YYEEEE. The CDR3 DNA reads TGTGCCAGCAGCTTGGGACGCCGGGGGCGGGTCACTGAAGCTTTCTTT. Translating it yields CASSLGRRGRVTEAFF.

V gene TRBV4-1 combines with J gene TRBJ2-6, with D unclear. V was shortened by 0 bases and J by 3 bases, with 9 bases between the two germline ends. The germline CDR1 and CDR2 sequences are MGHRA and YSYEKL. The CDR3 has 16 amino acids. CDR3 nucleotide sequence: TGCGCCAGCAGCCAAGATATGCCAGTTGGGGCCAACGTCCTGACTTTC. Its translation is CASSQDMPVGANVLTF.

To note about this clone: The same CDR3 is also encoded by other DNA sequences in this sample. The CDR3 sequence is CASSGGQATSYEQYF. The CDR3 DNA reads as TGCGCCAGCAGTGGTGGGCAGGCCACGTCCTACGAGCAGTACTTC. The genes are TRBV10-2 and TRBJ2-7; D remains ambiguous. Between the trimmed V and J ends, which lost 4 bases and 1 base, there was a span of 14 bases. There are 15 residues in the CDR3. The V gene's germline CDR1 is WSHSY and CDR2 SAAADI.

The chain couples TRBV6-6 to TRBJ1-2; 8 positions agree with TRBD1. The CDR3 runs to 13 residues. Germline V gene sequence: CDR1 MNHNY, CDR2 SVGAGI (reference sequence). The junction had 6 bases not matched to a gene; V was cut back by 4 bases and J by 8 bases. In DNA form, the CDR3 reads TGTGCCAGCAGTTCACAGGGGGTGGGGGGCTACACCTTC. Residues: CASSSQGVGGYTF.

This sequence joins TRBV7-2 and TRBJ1-2; TRBD1 is a possible D gene (6 bases). This CDR3 is 15 amino acids long. V lost 1 base to trimming and J lost 4 bases, with 13 bases between them. The germline V gene encodes CDR1 SGHTA and CDR2 FQGNSA. This chain's CDR3 is CASSLVRGTFYGYTF. The CDR3 DNA follows: TGTGCCAGCAGCTTAGTAAGGGGGACATTCTATGGCTACACCTTC.

The V call is TRBV2, the J call TRBJ2-7, with 13 bases aligning to TRBD2. This CDR3 has 17 residues. Trimming cost V 10 bases and J 0 bases; bases outside gene matches: 12. CDR1 SNHLY and CDR2 FYNNEI come from the germline V gene. The CDR3 reads CAIKTGTSGESSYEQYF. The CDR3 DNA reads as TGTGCCATCAAAACCGGGACTAGCGGGGAAAGCTCCTACGAGCAGTACTTC.

This chain connects TRBV10-3 to TRBJ2-7; 7 bases are shared with TRBD1. V was pared by 5 bases and J by 6 bases, with 4 bases of the junction left unmatched. From germline, CDR1 is ENHRY and CDR2 SYGVKD. This CDR3 contains 12 residues. The CDR3 coding sequence is TGTGCCATCAGTCACAGGGGAAGCGAGCAGTACTTC. Translating it yields CAISHRGSEQYF.

The gene calls are TRBV2 and TRBJ1-2; TRBD1 matches 9 bases. The length of the CDR3 is 17 residues. Germline V gene data show CDR1 as SNHLY and CDR2 as FYNNEI. The junction had 12 bases not matched to a gene; V was cut back by 5 bases and J by 2 bases. The CDR3 spells CASSKTYTGTGNYGYTF. The CDR3 bases are TGTGCCAGCAGTAAAACGTACACCGGGACAGGGAACTATGGCTACACCTTC.

This chain uses TRBV5-4 with TRBJ2-1; D remains unclear. Germline loops: CDR1 SGHNT, CDR2 YYREEE (reference sequence). Trimming left V 7 bases short and J 7 bases short, with 6 bases between. The CDR3 runs 10 residues. CDR3 loop: CASGANEQFF. CDR3 coding DNA: TGTGCCAGCGGAGCGAATGAGCAGTTCTTC.

The gene calls are TRBV5-4 and TRBJ1-1; a weak D match, TRBD1 (5 bases). CDR3 length: 14 residues. Trimming left V 0 bases short and J 2 bases short, with 8 bases between. CDR1 is SGHNT, CDR2 YYREEE, per germline (reference sequence). DNA of the CDR3: TGTGCCAGCAGCTTGGCTGGACAAAACACTGAAGCTTTCTTT. This sequence encodes CASSLAGQNTEAFF.

This clone was counted a single time. This sequence joins TRBV6-1 and TRBJ2-1; D not resolved. The V end lost 6 bases, the J end lost 9 bases, and 9 bases lay between the germline ends. This CDR3 contains 11 residues. Germline V gives CDR1 MNHNS, CDR2 SASEGT. The CDR3 spells CASSYVSEQFF. Here the CDR3 DNA reads TGTGCCAGCAGCTACGTCTCTGAGCAGTTCTTC.

Worth noting for this clone: One junction end disagrees with the germline gene, perhaps due to a read error. This chain connects TRBV7-7 to TRBJ2-1, with 9 bases fitting TRBD1. The CDR3 has 16 amino acids. Germline V gene lookup returns CDR1 SSHAT and CDR2 FNYEAQ (reference sequence). The chain's CDR3 is CASSLGHGQGNNEQFF. DNA of the CDR3: TGTGCTAGCAGCTTAGGTCACGGACAGGGGAACAATGAGCAGTTCTTC.

The chain uses TRBV11-3 and TRBJ2-5; D call uncertain. The CDR3 is 11 amino acids. Trimming stripped 1 base from V and 4 bases from J, with 1 base between. Germline values: CDR1 SGHNT, CDR2 YENEEA. This chain's CDR3 is CASSLGETQYF. The CDR3 DNA reads TGTGCCAGCAGCTTAGGAGAGACCCAGTACTTC. The full variable domain, its missing parts supplied by reference TRBV11-3 and TRBJ2-5, is EAGVVQSPRYKIIEKKQPVAFWCNPISGHNTLYWYLQNLGQGPELLIRYENEEAVDDSQLPKDRFSAERLKGVDSTLKIQPAELGDSAVYLCASSLGETQYFGPGTRLLVL.

V is TRBV18 and J is TRBJ2-7, with 7 bases lining up with TRBD1. Trimming removed 4 bases from V and 3 bases from J; junction bases left unmatched: 9. The germline gives CDR1 KGHSH, CDR2 LQKENI. The CDR3 is 15 amino acids. CDR3 region: CASSLTRDRVYEQYF. CDR3 sequence (DNA): TGTGCCAGCTCACTCACACGGGACAGAGTCTACGAGCAGTACTTC.

The chain employs TRBV7-3 and TRBJ2-5, with 8 bases fitting TRBD1. This CDR3 spans 14 amino acids. The V gene's germline CDR1 is SGHTA and CDR2 FQGTGA. Trimming took 5 bases from V and 7 from J; bases not matched to a gene: 9. DNA of the CDR3: TGTGCCAGCAGCACCGACAGGGGCGGTGGGACCCAGTACTTC. It is translated as CASSTDRGGGTQYF.

This rearrangement joins TRBV4-2 to TRBJ2-1; possible D gene TRBD1, 5 bases. Trimming shortened V by 1 base and J by 6 bases, and 10 bases separated the two germline ends. Germline V CDR1 and CDR2: LGHNA, YNFKEQ. There are 14 residues in the CDR3. The CDR3 bases are TGTGCCAGCAGCCAAGTTTATCAGGGCAATGAGCAGTTCTTC. Its translation is CASSQVYQGNEQFF.

The chain carries TRBV7-9 and TRBJ1-4; D perhaps matches TRBD1 (5 bases). Looked up from germline, CDR1 is SEHNR and CDR2 is FQNEAQ (reference sequence). Trimming removed 2 bases from V and 0 bases from J, with 19 bases in between. CDR3 size: 19 residues. The CDR3 DNA reads TGTGCCAGCAGCTTATTTCCGCCGATGGGGCTTGCAACTAATGAAAAACTGTTTTTT. It codes for CASSLFPPMGLATNEKLFF. Full variable domain (outside the CDR3, taken from reference TRBV7-9 and TRBJ1-4): DTGVSQNPRHKITKRGQNVTFRCDPISEHNRLYWYRQTLGQGPEFLTYFQNEAQLEKSRLLSDRFSAERPKGSFSTLEIQRTEQGDSAMYLCASSLFPPMGLATNEKLFFGSGTQLSVL.

The V call is TRBV7-2, the J call TRBJ2-7, with 9 bases fitting TRBD2. The length of the CDR3 is 16 residues. The V gene end was trimmed by 3 bases and the J gene end by 4 bases; junction bases not matched to a gene: 10. CDR1 is SGHTA and CDR2 is FQGNSA in the germline V gene. Here the CDR3 reads CASSLMSRGGLYEQYF. The CDR3 DNA sequence: TGTGCCAGCAGCTTGATGTCGCGGGGGGGCCTGTACGAGCAGTACTTC.

The V gene is TRBV5-1, the J gene TRBJ1-2; D is unclear. Trimming pared 1 base from V and 8 bases from J, leaving 12 bases between. There are 13 residues in the CDR3. Germline loops: CDR1 SGHRS, CDR2 YFSETQ. The CDR3 sequence: CASSLSIGEGYTF. CDR3 bases: TGCGCCAGCAGCTTGTCTATCGGGGAGGGCTACACCTTC. Full variable domain (rest looked up from reference TRBV5-1 and TRBJ1-2): KAGVTQTPRYLIKTRGQQVTLSCSPISGHRSVSWYQQTPGQGLQFLFEYFSETQRNKGNFPGRFSGRQFSNSRSEMNVSTLELGDSALYLCASSLSIGEGYTFGSGTRLTVV.

The V and J genes are TRBV11-2 and TRBJ1-1, with D uncertain. Deletions cut 0 bases from V and 0 bases from J, with 8 bases between. Germline loops: CDR1 SGHAT, CDR2 FQNNGV. The CDR3 is made up of 15 amino acids. The DNA of the CDR3 is TGTGCCAGCAGCTTAGAGGGAGGTTTGAACACTGAAGCTTTCTTT. This codes for CASSLEGGLNTEAFF. Full variable domain (missing parts from reference TRBV11-2 and TRBJ1-1): EAGVAQSPRYKIIEKRQSVAFWCNPISGHATLYWYQQILGQGPKLLIQFQNNGVVDDSQLPKDRFSAERLKGVDSTLKIQPAKLEDSAVYLCASSLEGGLNTEAFFGQGTRLTVV.

The chain recombines TRBV28 with TRBJ1-4; D is uncertain. The V gene's germline CDR1 is MDHEN and CDR2 SYDVKM. CDR3 length equals 15 residues. V was clipped by 3 bases and J by 8 bases, with 16 bases between them. CDR3 amino acids: CASSLLETLREKLFF. In DNA form, the CDR3 reads TGTGCCAGCAGTTTGCTCGAGACTCTACGCGAAAAACTGTTTTTT.

J is TRBJ2-7 and V is TRBV7-2; the match to TRBD1 covers 12 bases. The CDR3 runs 16 residues. Per the germline V gene, CDR1 is SGHTA and CDR2 is FQGNSA. V dropped 5 bases and J dropped 4; count of bases not matched to a gene: 9. The CDR3 loop is CASSTGQGAPRYEQYF. The CDR3 coding sequence is TGTGCCAGCAGCACGGGACAGGGGGCACCACGTTACGAGCAGTACTTC.

A few counts support this clone. This chain links TRBV4-1 with TRBJ1-2; 10 bases are a match to TRBD1. V shed 3 bases and J 2 bases; nucleotides not matched to a gene: 0. Germline V gene lookup returns CDR1 MGHRA and CDR2 YSYEKL. This CDR3 is built from 14 residues. The CDR3 here is CASSQTGGNYGYTF. The CDR3 DNA reads TGCGCCAGCAGCCAGACAGGGGGCAACTATGGCTACACCTTC.